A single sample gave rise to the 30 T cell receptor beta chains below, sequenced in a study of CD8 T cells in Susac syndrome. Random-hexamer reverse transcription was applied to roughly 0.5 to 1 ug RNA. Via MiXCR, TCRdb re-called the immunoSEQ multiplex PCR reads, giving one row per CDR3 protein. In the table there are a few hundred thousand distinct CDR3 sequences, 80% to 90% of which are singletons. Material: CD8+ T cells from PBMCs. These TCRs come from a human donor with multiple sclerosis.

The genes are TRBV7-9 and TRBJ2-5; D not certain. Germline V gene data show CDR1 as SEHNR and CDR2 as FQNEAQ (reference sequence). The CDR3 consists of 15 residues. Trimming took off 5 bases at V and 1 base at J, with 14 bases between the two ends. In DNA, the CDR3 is TGTGCCAGCAGCCACCCCCAGGAGCTCCAAGAGACCCAGTACTTC. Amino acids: CASSHPQELQETQYF.

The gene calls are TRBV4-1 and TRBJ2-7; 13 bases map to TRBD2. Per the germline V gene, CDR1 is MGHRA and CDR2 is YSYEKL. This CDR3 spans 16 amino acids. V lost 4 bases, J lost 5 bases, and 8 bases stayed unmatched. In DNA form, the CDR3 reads TGCGCCAGCAGCCTGAGGACTAGCGGGAGTCTCGACGAGCAGTACTTC. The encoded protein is CASSLRTSGSLDEQYF.

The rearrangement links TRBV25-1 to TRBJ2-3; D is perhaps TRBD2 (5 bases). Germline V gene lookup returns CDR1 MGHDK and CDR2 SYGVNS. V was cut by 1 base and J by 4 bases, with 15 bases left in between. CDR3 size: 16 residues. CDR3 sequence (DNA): TGTGCCAGCAGTGAATGGGTGGAACTTAGCGCAGATACGCAGTATTTT. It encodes CASSEWVELSADTQYF.

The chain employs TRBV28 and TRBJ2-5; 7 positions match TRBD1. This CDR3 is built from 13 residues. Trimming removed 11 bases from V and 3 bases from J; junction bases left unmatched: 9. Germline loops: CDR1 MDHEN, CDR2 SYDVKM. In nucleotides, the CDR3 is TGTGCCGAGTCCTCCGGGACAGAAGAGACCCAGTACTTC. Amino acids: CAESSGTEETQYF.

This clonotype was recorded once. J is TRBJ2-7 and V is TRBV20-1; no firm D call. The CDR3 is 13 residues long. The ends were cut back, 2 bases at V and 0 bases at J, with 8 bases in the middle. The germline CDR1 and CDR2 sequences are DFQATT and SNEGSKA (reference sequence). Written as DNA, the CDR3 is TGCAGTGCTAGACTTGCCAGCTCCTACGAGCAGTACTTC. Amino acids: CSARLASSYEQYF.

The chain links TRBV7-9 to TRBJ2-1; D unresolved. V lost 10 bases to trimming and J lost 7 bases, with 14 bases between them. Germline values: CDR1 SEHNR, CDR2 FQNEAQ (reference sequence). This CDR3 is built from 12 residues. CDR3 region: CAILLSLNEQFF. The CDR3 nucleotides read TGTGCCATCCTCCTCTCACTGAATGAGCAGTTCTTC. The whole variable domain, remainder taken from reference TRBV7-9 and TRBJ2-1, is DTGVSQNPRHKITKRGQNVTFRCDPISEHNRLYWYRQTLGQGPEFLTYFQNEAQLEKSRLLSDRFSAERPKGSFSTLEIQRTEQGDSAMYLCAILLSLNEQFFGPGTRLTVL.

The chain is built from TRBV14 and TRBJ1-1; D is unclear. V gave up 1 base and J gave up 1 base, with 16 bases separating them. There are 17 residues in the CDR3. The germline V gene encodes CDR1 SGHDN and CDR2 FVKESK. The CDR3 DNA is TGTGCCAGCAGCCAAGGATCAAGGAGGCGTAGGAACACTGAAGCTTTCTTT. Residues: CASSQGSRRRRNTEAFF.

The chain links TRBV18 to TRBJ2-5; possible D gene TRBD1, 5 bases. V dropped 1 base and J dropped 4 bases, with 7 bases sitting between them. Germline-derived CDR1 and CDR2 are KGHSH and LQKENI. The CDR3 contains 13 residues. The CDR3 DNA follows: TGTGCCAGCTCACCACTTGACAGAGAGACCCAGTACTTC. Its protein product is CASSPLDRETQYF. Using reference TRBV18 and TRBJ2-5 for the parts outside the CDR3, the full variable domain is NAGVMQNPRHLVRRRGQEARLRCSPMKGHSHVYWYRQLPEEGLKFMVYLQKENIIDESGMPKERFSAEFPKEGPSILRIQQVVRGDSAAYFCASSPLDRETQYFGPGTRLLVL.

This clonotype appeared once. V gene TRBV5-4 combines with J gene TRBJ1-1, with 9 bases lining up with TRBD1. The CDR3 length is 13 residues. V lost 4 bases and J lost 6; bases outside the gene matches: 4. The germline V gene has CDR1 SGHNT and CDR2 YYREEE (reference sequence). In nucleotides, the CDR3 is TGTGCCAGCAGCCCGGGACAGGGTCCTGAAGCTTTCTTT. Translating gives CASSPGQGPEAFF.

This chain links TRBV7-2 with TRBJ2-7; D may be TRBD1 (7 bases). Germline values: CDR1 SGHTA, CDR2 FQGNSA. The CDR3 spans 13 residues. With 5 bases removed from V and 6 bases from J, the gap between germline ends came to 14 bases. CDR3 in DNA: TGTGCCAGCAGCCGACGACAGGGAGGCGAGCAGTACTTC. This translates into CASSRRQGGEQYF.

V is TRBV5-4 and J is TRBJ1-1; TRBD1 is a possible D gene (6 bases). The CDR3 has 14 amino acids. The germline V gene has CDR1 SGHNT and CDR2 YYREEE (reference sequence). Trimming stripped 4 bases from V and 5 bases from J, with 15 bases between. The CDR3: CASSPGGPRTEAFF. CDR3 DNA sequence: TGTGCCAGCAGCCCGGGGGGCCCTCGGACTGAAGCTTTCTTT.

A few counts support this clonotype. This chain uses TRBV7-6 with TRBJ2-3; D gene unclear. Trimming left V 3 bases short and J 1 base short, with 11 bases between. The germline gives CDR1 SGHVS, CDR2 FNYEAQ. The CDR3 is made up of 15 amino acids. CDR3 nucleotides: TGTGCCAGCAGCTTCAGAGAGGTTGGCACAGATACGCAGTATTTT. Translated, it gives CASSFREVGTDTQYF.

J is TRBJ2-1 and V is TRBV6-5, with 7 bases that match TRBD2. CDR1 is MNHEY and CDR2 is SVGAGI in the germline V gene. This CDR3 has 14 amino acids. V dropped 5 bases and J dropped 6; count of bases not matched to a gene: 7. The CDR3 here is CASSQRDYLNEQFF. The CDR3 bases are TGTGCCAGCAGTCAACGGGACTACCTCAATGAGCAGTTCTTC.

The CDR3 nucleotides read TGTGCCAGCAGTGCCAGGGAGAACACTGAAGCTTTCTTT. Encoded protein: CASSARENTEAFF. The chain carries TRBV25-1 and TRBJ1-1, with D possibly matching TRBD1 (5 bases). CDR1 and CDR2 from the germline V gene are MGHDK and SYGVNS. The CDR3 length is 13 residues. Trimming removed 4 bases at V and 1 base at J, with 7 bases between.

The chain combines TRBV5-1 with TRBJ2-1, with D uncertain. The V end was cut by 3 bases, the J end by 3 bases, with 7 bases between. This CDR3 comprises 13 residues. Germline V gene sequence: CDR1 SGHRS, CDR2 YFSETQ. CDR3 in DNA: TGCGCCAGCAGCTCTGATGACTACAATGAGCAGTTCTTC. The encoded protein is CASSSDDYNEQFF.

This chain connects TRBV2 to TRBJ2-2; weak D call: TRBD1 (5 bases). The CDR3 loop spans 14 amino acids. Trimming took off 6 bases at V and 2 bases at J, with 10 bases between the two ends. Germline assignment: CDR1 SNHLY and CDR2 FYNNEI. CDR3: CASRADRNTGELFF. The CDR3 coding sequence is TGTGCCAGCAGGGCAGACAGAAACACCGGGGAGCTGTTTTTT.

In DNA form, the CDR3 reads TGTGCCAGCAGTGATGGACTAGCCTACGAGCAGTACTTC. It yields the protein CASSDGLAYEQYF. The chain joins TRBV9 to TRBJ2-7, with TRBD2 identical over 7 bases. Trimming cost V 5 bases and J 2 bases; bases outside gene matches: 4. The CDR3 has 13 residues. Looked up from germline, CDR1 is SGDLS and CDR2 is YYNGEE.

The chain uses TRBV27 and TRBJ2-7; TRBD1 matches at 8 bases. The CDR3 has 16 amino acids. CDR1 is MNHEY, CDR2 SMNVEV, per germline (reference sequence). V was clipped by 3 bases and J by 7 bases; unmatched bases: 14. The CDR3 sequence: CASSLGRTGPSEEQYF. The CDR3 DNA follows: TGTGCCAGCAGTTTGGGGAGGACAGGGCCTTCCGAGGAGCAGTACTTC.

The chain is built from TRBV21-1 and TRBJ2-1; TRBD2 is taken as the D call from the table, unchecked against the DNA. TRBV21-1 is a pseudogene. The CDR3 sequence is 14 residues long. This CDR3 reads CASSRAWKDNEQFF. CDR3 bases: TGTGCCAGCAGTAGGGCATGGAAGGACAATGAGCAGTTCTTC.

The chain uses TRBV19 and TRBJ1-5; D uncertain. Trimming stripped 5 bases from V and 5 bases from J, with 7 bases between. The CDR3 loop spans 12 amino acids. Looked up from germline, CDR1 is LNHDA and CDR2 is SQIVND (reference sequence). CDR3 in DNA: TGTGCCAGTAGTTTCTGGGATCAGCCCCAGCATTTT. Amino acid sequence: CASSFWDQPQHF.

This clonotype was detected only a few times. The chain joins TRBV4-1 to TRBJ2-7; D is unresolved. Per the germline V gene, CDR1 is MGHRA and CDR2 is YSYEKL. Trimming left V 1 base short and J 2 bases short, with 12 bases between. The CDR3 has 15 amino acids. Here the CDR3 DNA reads TGCGCCAGCAGCCAAGCGGCACTTAACGCCTACGAGCAGTACTTC. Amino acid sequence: CASSQAALNAYEQYF.

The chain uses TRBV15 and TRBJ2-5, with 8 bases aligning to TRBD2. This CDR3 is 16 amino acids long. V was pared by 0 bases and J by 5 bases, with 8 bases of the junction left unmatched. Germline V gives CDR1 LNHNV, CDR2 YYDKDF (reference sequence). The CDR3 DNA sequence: TGTGCCACCAGCAGAGACAGCGGGAGTGGTGGTGAGACCCAGTACTTC. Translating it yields CATSRDSGSGGETQYF.

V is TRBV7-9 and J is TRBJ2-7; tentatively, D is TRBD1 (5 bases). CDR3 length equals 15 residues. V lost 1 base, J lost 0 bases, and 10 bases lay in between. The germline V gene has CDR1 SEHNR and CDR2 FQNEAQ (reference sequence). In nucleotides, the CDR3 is TGTGCCAGCAGCTTAGTTCAGGGAAGCTCCTACGAGCAGTACTTC. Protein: CASSLVQGSSYEQYF.

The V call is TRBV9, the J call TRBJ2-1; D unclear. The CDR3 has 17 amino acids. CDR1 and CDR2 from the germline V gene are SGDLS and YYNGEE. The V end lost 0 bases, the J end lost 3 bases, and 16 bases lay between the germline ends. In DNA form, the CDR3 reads TGTGCCAGCAGCGTAGAGGCAGCGAGTTTTGGCTACAATGAGCAGTTCTTC. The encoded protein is CASSVEAASFGYNEQFF.

CDR3 region: CASTQRLPYNEQFF. The CDR3 DNA reads TGTGCCAGCACCCAGCGGTTGCCCTACAATGAGCAGTTCTTC. This chain links TRBV2 with TRBJ2-1, with a tentative D call TRBD2 (5 bases). This CDR3 contains 14 residues. Germline V gene lookup returns CDR1 SNHLY and CDR2 FYNNEI. The V gene lost 7 bases and the J gene lost 2 bases, with 12 bases spanning the gap.

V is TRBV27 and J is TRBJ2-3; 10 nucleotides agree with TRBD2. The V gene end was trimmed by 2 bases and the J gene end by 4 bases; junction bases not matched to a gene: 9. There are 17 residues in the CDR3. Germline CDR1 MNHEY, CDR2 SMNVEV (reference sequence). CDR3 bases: TGTGCCAGCAGTTTAATGTCGGCTAGCGGGAGCCCAGATACGCAGTATTTT. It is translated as CASSLMSASGSPDTQYF.

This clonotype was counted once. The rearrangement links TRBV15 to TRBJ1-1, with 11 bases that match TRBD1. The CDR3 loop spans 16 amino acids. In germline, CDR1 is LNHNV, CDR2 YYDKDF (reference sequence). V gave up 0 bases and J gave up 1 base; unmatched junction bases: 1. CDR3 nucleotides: TGTGCCACCAGCAGAGAGGGACAGGGGGGGAACACTGAAGCTTTCTTT. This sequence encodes CATSREGQGGNTEAFF.

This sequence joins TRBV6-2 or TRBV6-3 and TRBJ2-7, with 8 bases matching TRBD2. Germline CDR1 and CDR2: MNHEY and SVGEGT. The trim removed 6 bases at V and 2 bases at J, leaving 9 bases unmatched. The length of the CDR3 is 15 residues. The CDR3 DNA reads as TGTGCCAGCAGCGAGCCGACTAGCGCGACCTACGAGCAGTACTTC. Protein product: CASSEPTSATYEQYF.

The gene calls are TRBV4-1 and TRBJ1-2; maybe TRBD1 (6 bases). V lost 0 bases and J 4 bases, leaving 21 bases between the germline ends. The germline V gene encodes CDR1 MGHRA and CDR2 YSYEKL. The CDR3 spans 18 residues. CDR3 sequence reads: CASSQDRRHGVGGYGYTF. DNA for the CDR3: TGCGCCAGCAGCCAAGATCGTCGGCATGGGGTAGGGGGCTATGGCTACACCTTC.

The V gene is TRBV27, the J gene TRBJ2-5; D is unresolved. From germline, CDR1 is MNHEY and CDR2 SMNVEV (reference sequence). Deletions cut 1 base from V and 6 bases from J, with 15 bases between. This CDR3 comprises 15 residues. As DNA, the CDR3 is TGTGCCAGCAGTTTATACGGTTTAGCCCGGCAGACCCAGTACTTC. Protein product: CASSLYGLARQTQYF.